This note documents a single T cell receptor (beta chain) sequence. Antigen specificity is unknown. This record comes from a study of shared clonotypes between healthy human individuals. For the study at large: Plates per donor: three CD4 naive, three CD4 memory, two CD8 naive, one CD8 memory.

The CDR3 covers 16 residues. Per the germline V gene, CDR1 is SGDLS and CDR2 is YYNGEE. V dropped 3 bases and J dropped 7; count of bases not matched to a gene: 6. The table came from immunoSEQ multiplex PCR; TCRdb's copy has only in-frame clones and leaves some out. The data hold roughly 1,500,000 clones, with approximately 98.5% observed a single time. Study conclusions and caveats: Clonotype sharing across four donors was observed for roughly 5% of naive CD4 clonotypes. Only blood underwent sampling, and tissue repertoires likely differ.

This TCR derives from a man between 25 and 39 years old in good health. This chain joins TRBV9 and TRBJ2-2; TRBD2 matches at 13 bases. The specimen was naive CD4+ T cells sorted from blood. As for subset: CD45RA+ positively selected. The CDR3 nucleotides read TGTGCCAGCAGCGACGGACTAGCGGGAGTACACGGGGAGCTGTTTTTT. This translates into CASSDGLAGVHGELFF.